This T cell receptor (beta chain) was found in a study of breast tumors, draining lymph nodes, adjacent tissues. Study outcomes and limitations: Most tumor T cells seemingly derive from lymph node, then expand in tumor. Data only fit, rather than demonstrated, lymph node origin of most tumor T cells. Luminal-like breast cancer showed significantly higher tumor–nontumor repertoire similarity than basal-like. Tumor TCR diversity was below lymph nodes but above nontumor tissue.

Samples came from axillary lymph nodes draining the breast cancer. Many counts were recorded for this clonotype. Its antigen is as yet unknown. The CDR3 loop spans 16 amino acids. V was shortened by 4 bases and J by 0 bases, with 15 bases between the two germline ends. Germline assignment: CDR1 SGHRS and CDR2 YFSETQ. MiXCR was run by TCRdb on the multiplex PCR reads, yielding one entry per CDR3 protein. Counted here are 290,000 or so distinct CDR3 sequences, over 25% occurring once; the ten biggest clones make up roughly 1.1%. The V and J genes are TRBV5-1 and TRBJ2-3; D is possibly TRBD1 (6 bases). The TCR comes from a female donor with breast cancer. Some clones in this sample may be carry-over from other donors' samples. Sequenced input: axillary lymph node tissue. CDR3 loop: CASSGQTLISTDTQYF. For the CDR3, the DNA is TGCGCCAGCAGCGGACAGACTCTGATAAGCACAGATACGCAGTATTTT. The full variable domain, completed using reference TRBV5-1 and TRBJ2-3, is KAGVTQTPRYLIKTRGQQVTLSCSPISGHRSVSWYQQTPGQGLQFLFEYFSETQRNKGNFPGRFSGRQFSNSRSEMNVSTLELGDSALYLCASSGQTLISTDTQYFGPGTRLTVL.